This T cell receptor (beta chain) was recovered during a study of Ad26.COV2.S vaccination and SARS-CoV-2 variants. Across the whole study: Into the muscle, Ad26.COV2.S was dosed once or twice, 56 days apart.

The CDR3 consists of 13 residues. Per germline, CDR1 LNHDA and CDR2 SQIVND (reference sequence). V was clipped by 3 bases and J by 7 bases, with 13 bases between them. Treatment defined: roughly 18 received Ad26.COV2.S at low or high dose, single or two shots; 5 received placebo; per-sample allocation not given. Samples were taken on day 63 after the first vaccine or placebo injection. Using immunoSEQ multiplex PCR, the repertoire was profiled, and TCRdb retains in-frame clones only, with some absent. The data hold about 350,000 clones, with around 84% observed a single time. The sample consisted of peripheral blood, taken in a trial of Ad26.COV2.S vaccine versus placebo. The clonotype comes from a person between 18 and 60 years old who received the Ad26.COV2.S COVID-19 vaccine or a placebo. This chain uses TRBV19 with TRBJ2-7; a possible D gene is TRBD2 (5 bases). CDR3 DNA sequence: TGTGCCAGTAGTATTAGGGCTTCGGGGGAGCAGTACTTC. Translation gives CASSIRASGEQYF.